This TCR beta chain originates from a study of regulatory T cells in long-lasting Graves disease. Study findings and constraints: Patients whose Graves' disease persisted exhibited lower TCR diversity than those newly diagnosed.

Assembly of TCR beta libraries relied on iRepertoire HTBI primers together with Arm-PCR of CDR3 regions. Original processing methods: About 60 TRBV and 11 to 15 TRBJ segments were identified across samples. TCRdb redid the calling of the multiplex PCR reads with MiXCR, one entry per CDR3 protein. Clone size and V and J calls follow TCRdb, not the original study. The table lists roughly 420,000 distinct CDR3 sequences, less than 15% of them singletons. Germline values: CDR1 MNHNS, CDR2 SASEGT. Between the trimmed V and J ends, which lost 6 bases and 8 bases, there was a span of 17 bases. The CDR3 is 14 residues long. This clonotype occurred a few times. Its antigen remains unknown. Time point noted: newly diagnosed GD, antithyroid drugs for less than 3 months. PBMCs were the source of the RNA used for TCR sequencing. The same data also went into a second study, on T cells in Graves' hyperthyroidism and ophthalmopathy. From that study: The study enrolled patients aged 18 to 65 with newly diagnosed hyperthyroidism of under 2 months' duration. Ophthalmopathy stood apart from stable hyperthyroidism in a 13 V-J model.

This chain joins TRBV6-1 and TRBJ2-1, with D possibly being TRBD1 or TRBD2 (5 bases each). The receptor comes from a woman aged 45-65 years with Graves disease. The sample in question was peripheral blood mononuclear cells (PBMCs), obtained at new diagnosis, from a patient treated with antithyroid drugs. The DNA of the CDR3 is TGTGCCAGCAGCCAGGGACCCTCCCTGGATGAGCAGTTCTTC. This codes for CASSQGPSLDEQFF.